The T cell receptor (beta chain) described here comes from a study of naive and memory T cell subsets. Findings and caveats of the study: Naive repertoires, especially CD8, held a few larger clonotypes, possibly memory cells re-expressing CD45RA.

CDR3 size: 13 residues. Germline assignment: CDR1 SGHDT and CDR2 YYEEEE. V was cut by 7 bases and J by 0 bases, with 10 bases left in between. Both TRBC1 and TRBC2 were covered by a beta constant-region primer of two equimolar oligonucleotides. The ligated cDNA underwent four PCR rounds using SP2 and nested alpha and beta constant-region primers. TCRdb fed the UMI-ligation and nested PCR reads into MiXCR, producing one record per CDR3 protein. The sample holds 99,000 or so distinct CDR3 sequences; approximately 15% are singletons and the top ten take about 3%. This clonotype was seen ten or more times. What it recognizes is unknown.

This receptor was identified in a human donor in good health. Sequencing was performed on naive CD8+ T cells from blood. V is TRBV5-6 and J is TRBJ1-1, with a tentative D call TRBD1 (6 bases). Here the CDR3 DNA reads TGTGCCAGCGGGGACACTTTGAACACTGAAGCTTTCTTT. Protein: CASGDTLNTEAFF.